This TCR beta chain comes out of a study of blood T cell repertoires in COVID-19. Study details: Sample material is recorded as cDNA or gDNA derived from T cells, B-cell-depleted T cells, or PBMCs.

Trimming removed 5 bases from V and 6 bases from J, with 11 bases in between. This CDR3 is 13 amino acids long. From germline, CDR1 is LNHDA and CDR2 SQIVND (reference sequence). Per the original data handling: How many nucleated cells were present was estimated from reference gene primer amplification. The table came from immunoSEQ multiplex PCR; TCRdb's copy has only in-frame clones and leaves some out. That table supplies the V and J calls and clone size; D and trimming were determined from the DNA. Of 30,000 to 40,000 clones in the sample, 86% were seen once. The chain links TRBV19 to TRBJ2-1; D is unclear. Specimen: peripheral blood. This clonotype originated in a woman older than 75 with active or convalescent COVID-19. As DNA, the CDR3 is TGTGCCAGTAGTTCCCAATACTTCAATGAGCAGTTCTTC. Its protein product is CASSSQYFNEQFF.